The clone carrying this TCR beta chain was seen once. Its cognate antigen is unknown. The data derive from a study of T-cell memory formation after mild COVID-19. The CDR3 is 21 residues long. V was pared by 0 bases and J by 1 base, with 17 bases of the junction left unmatched. Each CDR3 protein is one row after TCRdb ran MiXCR on the 5' RACE reads. The table has 400,000 to 500,000 distinct CDR3 sequences, 15% to 25% seen once; the top ten hold 8.4%. Study-wide results and limits: A second wave expanding day 15 to 37 was CD4+-biased; contracting clones were balanced. CD8+ contracting clones occupied EMRA, while CD4+ ones occupied mainly CM and EM. Unconfirmed was the SARS-CoV-2 specificity of second-wave clones that peaked on day 37. Pre-infection memory showed some responding clones, and this suggested that cross-reactive memory joined.

This chain connects TRBV12-3 or TRBV12-4 to TRBJ2-3, with 9 bases lining up with TRBD2. The sample was PBMCs or a T cell subset sorted from them (not recorded which). This TCR was recovered from an adult woman who had mild COVID-19 (a few samples of this study predate the infection). Cell type and time point are not known. Here the CDR3 reads CASSLASPSGPIAGGTDTQYF. The CDR3, as DNA: TGTGCCAGCAGTTTAGCCTCTCCCTCAGGGCCGATAGCGGGGGGCACAGATACGCAGTATTTT.